The clone carrying this T cell receptor beta chain was counted ten times or more. TCRdb fed the RACE reads into MiXCR, producing one record per CDR3 protein. This table has tens of thousands of distinct CDR3 sequences, roughly 10% appearing once. This specimen belongs to a study of human T cells and chemical hapten exposure. Sample time point: patch test 1, 2 weeks after DPC sensitization. Sample treatment: therapeutic diphenylcyclopropenone sensitization with weekly scalp DPC. CDR1 is MNHEY and CDR2 is SVGAGI in the germline V gene. Unmatched junction bases numbered 5, after V lost 2 bases and J lost 2 bases. This CDR3 is built from 16 residues.

Sequenced material: whole blood, taken in connection with sensitization to the hapten diphenylcyclopropenone (DPC). This chain uses TRBV6-5 with TRBJ2-3; 9 bases match TRBD2. This clonotype was obtained from a man aged 35 to 55 with alopecia areata. Some clones in this sample may be carry-over from other donors' samples. CDR3 loop: CASSYRLAGNTDTQYF. The CDR3 bases are TGTGCCAGCAGTTACAGGCTAGCGGGGAACACAGATACGCAGTATTTT.